A selection of T cell receptor beta chains follows, all from one sample in a study of chemoradiotherapy in HPV16-positive cancers. Profiled with immunoSEQ multiplex PCR; TCRdb holds only in-frame clones, not every one. The table records fewer than 30,000 clones, around 94% of them present only once. The sample was taken from a patient who underwent chemoradiotherapy. The origin of the receptors is a human donor with HPV-associated anogenital cancer. Both conserved end residues are part of each CDR3. Fields, in order: J gene, V gene, D gene, clone size, CDR3 DNA, CDR3 protein. A D gene is named only where the DNA matches it firmly. The listing skips clone size in some rows; elsewhere it reads once, few, many or a size class.

>TRBJ2-5|TRBV7-2|NA|NA
TGTGCCAGCAGCTTAGGGGCTAAAGAGACCCAGTACTTC
CASSLGAKETQYF
>TRBJ2-7|TRBV5-6|TRBD1|NA
TGTGCCAGCAGCTTGGCCCAGGACAGGGGAGACGAGCAGTACTTC
CASSLAQDRGDEQYF
>TRBJ2-2|TRBV2|NA|once
TGTGCCAGCAGTGGAGCTGTAAGTTACACCGGGGAGCTGTTTTTT
CASSGAVSYTGELFF
>TRBJ1-5|TRBV7-9|NA|NA
TGTGCCAGCAGCTTAGAAGGGCAGGGCTATCAGCCCCAGCATTTT
CASSLEGQGYQPQHF
>TRBJ2-7|TRBV4-1|TRBD2|NA
TGCGCCAGCAGCTCGCCTAGCGGGAGTCACGAGCAGTACTTC
CASSSPSGSHEQYF
>TRBJ2-3|TRBV7-6|TRBD2|NA
TGTGCCAGCAGCCTAGCCGGGACTAGCGGCACAGATACGCAGTATTTT
CASSLAGTSGTDTQYF
>TRBJ2-1|TRBV28|TRBD2|NA
TGTGCCAGCAGATCTTCGGGACTAGCGGTAAGCTCCTACAATGAGCAGTTCTTC
CASRSSGLAVSSYNEQFF
>TRBJ1-6|TRBV6-1|NA|NA
TGTGCCAGCAGATTAGACCTAACCTATAATTCACCCCTCCACTTT
CASRLDLTYNSPLHF
>TRBJ1-6|TRBV30|NA|NA
TGTGCCTGGGGGGACAACTATAATTCACCCCTCCACTTT
CAWGDNYNSPLHF
>TRBJ2-7|TRBV15|NA|NA
TGTGCCACCAGCAGGACCGGGTTCTACGAGCAGTACTTC
CATSRTGFYEQYF
>TRBJ2-3|TRBV5-1|TRBD1|once
TGCGCCAGCGGGACAGGGGTCGAAACAGATACGCAGTATTTT
CASGTGVETDTQYF
>TRBJ1-4|TRBV15|TRBD1|NA
TGTGCCACCAGCAATCCTACAGGGGGTGCTGAAAAACTGTTTTTT
CATSNPTGGAEKLFF
>TRBJ1-5|TRBV7-9|NA|NA
TGTGCCAGCACCGTGGGGGGTCAGCCCCAGCATTTT
CASTVGGQPQHF
>TRBJ2-3|TRBV2|TRBD1|NA
TGTGCCAGCAGTTCACAGGGGGTCACAGATACGCAGTATTTT
CASSSQGVTDTQYF